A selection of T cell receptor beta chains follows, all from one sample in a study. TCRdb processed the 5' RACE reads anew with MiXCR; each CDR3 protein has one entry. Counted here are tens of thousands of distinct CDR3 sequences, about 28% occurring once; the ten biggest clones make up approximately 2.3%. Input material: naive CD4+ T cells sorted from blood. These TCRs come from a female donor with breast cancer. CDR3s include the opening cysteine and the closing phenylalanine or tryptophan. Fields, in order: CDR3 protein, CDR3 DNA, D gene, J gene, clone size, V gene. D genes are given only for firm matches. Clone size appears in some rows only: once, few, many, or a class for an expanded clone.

CASSSPDSMEQFF,TGTGCCAGCAGCTCCCCGGACTCGATGGAGCAGTTCTTC,NA,TRBJ2-1,few,TRBV7-3
CATSRERGGGIAGVRDTQYF,TGTGCCACCAGCAGAGAGAGAGGAGGGGGTATAGCGGGAGTAAGAGATACGCAGTATTTT,TRBD2,TRBJ2-3,NA,TRBV15
CASQGQGYEQYF,TGTGCCAGCCAGGGACAGGGTTACGAGCAGTACTTC,TRBD1,TRBJ2-7,few,TRBV6-5
CASSRGGISSTDTQYF,TGTGCCAGCAGCCGCGGTGGTATATCTAGCACAGATACGCAGTATTTT,NA,TRBJ2-3,few,TRBV7-3
CASSEGGTTHEQYF,TGCGCCAGCAGCGAGGGGGGGACAACCCACGAGCAGTACTTC,NA,TRBJ2-7,many,TRBV5-1
CASSPPPGTAAKNYTLYF,TGTGCCAGCAGCCCACCTCCGGGGACAGCAGCAAAGAATTATACGCTGTATTTT,NA,TRBJ2-3,NA,TRBV21-1
CSAKTSGGASDMQYF,TGCAGTGCGAAAACTAGCGGGGGGGCCTCGGATATGCAGTATTTT,TRBD2,TRBJ2-3,NA,TRBV20-1
CASSLSGTPYNEQFF,TGTGCCAGCAGCCTAAGCGGGACCCCCTACAATGAGCAGTTCTTC,TRBD2,TRBJ2-1,NA,TRBV7-2
CASSQGRASGNNEQYF,TGTGCCAGCAGCCAAGGGCGAGCTAGCGGGAACAATGAGCAGTATTTT,TRBD2,TRBJ2-3,NA,TRBV4-2
CASMKGGTRDEQFF,TGCGCCAGCATGAAGGGCGGGACGAGAGATGAGCAGTTCTTC,NA,TRBJ2-1,NA,TRBV5-1
CASSQGLAGGPDEQYF,TGTGCCAGCAGCCAAGGACTAGCGGGAGGGCCGGACGAGCAGTACTTC,TRBD2,TRBJ2-7,NA,TRBV4-2
CATSDVRTSGANVLTF,TGTGCCACCAGTGATGTCCGGACCTCTGGGGCCAACGTCCTGACTTTC,NA,TRBJ2-6,NA,TRBV24-1
CASSLVQGRTGELFF,TGTGCCAGCAGCTTGGTACAGGGGAGGACCGGGGAGCTGTTTTTT,NA,TRBJ2-2,few,TRBV7-2
CASSQVRRGWTGELFF,TGCGCCAGCAGCCAAGTGCGCCGGGGATGGACCGGGGAGCTGTTTTTT,NA,TRBJ2-2,NA,TRBV4-3
CASSLAQDEKLFF,TGTGCCAGCAGTTTAGCCCAAGATGAAAAACTGTTTTTT,NA,TRBJ1-4,NA,TRBV12-3/TRBV12-4
CASRPTGYYTDTQYF,TGTGCCAGCAGGCCCACAGGGTATTATACAGATACGCAGTATTTT,NA,TRBJ2-3,few,TRBV6-5
CASSSPGEAFF,TGTGCCAGCAGCTCACCCGGTGAAGCTTTCTTT,NA,TRBJ1-1,few,TRBV2
CASSQKRTSGTPNTDTQYF,TGTGCCAGCAGCCAAAAGCGGACTAGCGGGACCCCTAACACAGATACGCAGTATTTT,TRBD2,TRBJ2-3,NA,TRBV4-2
CASRGQGDRQPQHF,TGTGCCAGCAGGGGACAGGGGGATCGTCAGCCCCAGCATTTT,TRBD1,TRBJ1-5,few,TRBV12-3/TRBV12-4
CASSKRQNYEQYF,TGCGCCAGCAGTAAGAGACAGAACTACGAGCAGTACTTC,NA,TRBJ2-7,NA,TRBV5-1
CASSYGIPTYNEQFF,TGTGCCAGCAGTTACGGTATACCAACCTACAATGAGCAGTTCTTC,NA,TRBJ2-1,NA,TRBV6-2/TRBV6-3
CSVEDVSYNEQFF,TGCAGCGTTGAAGACGTAAGCTACAATGAGCAGTTCTTC,NA,TRBJ2-1,NA,TRBV29-1
CSARAPTYGNTIYF,TGCAGTGCTAGAGCGCCTACCTATGGAAACACCATATATTTT,NA,TRBJ1-3,NA,TRBV20-1
CASSQDTSGSGYEQYF,TGCGCCAGCAGCCAAGATACTAGCGGGAGCGGGTACGAGCAGTACTTC,TRBD2,TRBJ2-7,NA,TRBV4-1
CSARAAGGLNQPQHF,TGCAGTGCTAGAGCAGCGGGGGGCCTCAATCAGCCCCAGCATTTT,NA,TRBJ1-5,NA,TRBV20-1
CASSLTGEGYTF,TGTGCCAGCAGTTTGACAGGGGAAGGCTACACCTTC,TRBD1,TRBJ1-2,many,TRBV6-6
CSAPAPSGNTIYF,TGCAGTGCTCCGGCGCCCTCTGGAAACACCATATATTTT,NA,TRBJ1-3,NA,TRBV20-1
CASTYGGLADGNEQFF,TGCGCCAGCACATATGGTGGGCTAGCGGACGGGAATGAGCAGTTCTTC,TRBD2,TRBJ2-1,few,TRBV5-1
CSNLGLAGGPGTETQYF,TGCAGTAACCTCGGACTAGCGGGGGGGCCGGGAACGGAGACCCAGTACTTC,TRBD2,TRBJ2-5,many,TRBV20-1
CSVEPGQTNYGYTF,TGCAGCGTTGAACCGGGACAGACTAACTATGGCTACACCTTC,TRBD1,TRBJ1-2,NA,TRBV29-1
CSVDSGTYEQYF,TGCAGCGTTGATTCAGGGACCTACGAGCAGTACTTC,NA,TRBJ2-7,few,TRBV29-1
CASSLAGTYEQYF,TGTGCCAGCAGCTTAGCAGGGACCTACGAGCAGTACTTC,NA,TRBJ2-7,NA,TRBV13
CASVDRVGNTIYF,TGTGCCAGCGTCGACAGGGTAGGAAACACCATATATTTT,TRBD1,TRBJ1-3,NA,TRBV28
CAWANYNEQFF,TGTGCCTGGGCGAACTACAATGAGCAGTTCTTC,NA,TRBJ2-1,few,TRBV30
CSASVGAYYNEQFF,TGCAGTGCTAGTGTCGGGGCCTATTACAATGAGCAGTTCTTC,NA,TRBJ2-1,NA,TRBV20-1
CSALPLHEQFF,TGCAGTGCTTTACCCTTGCATGAGCAGTTCTTC,NA,TRBJ2-1,few,TRBV20-1
CASSAQGYQETQYF,TGTGCCAGCAGTGCACAGGGGTACCAAGAGACCCAGTACTTC,TRBD1,TRBJ2-5,many,TRBV6-5
CASSQVVIRTRTGELFF,TGCGCCAGCAGCCAAGTCGTGATTAGGACTAGAACCGGGGAGCTGTTTTTT,TRBD2,TRBJ2-2,few,TRBV4-1
CASRDRGGETQYF,TGTGCCAGCAGGGATCGGGGTGGGGAGACCCAGTACTTC,NA,TRBJ2-5,NA,TRBV5-4
CSGLEATEGRGYTF,TGCAGTGGCTTAGAGGCAACTGAAGGTCGCGGCTACACCTTC,NA,TRBJ1-2,many,TRBV20-1
CASSLELNTEAFF,TGTGCCAGCAGCTTGGAGCTGAACACTGAAGCTTTCTTT,NA,TRBJ1-1,NA,TRBV5-6
CASSLESGLNTEAFF,TGTGCCAGCAGTTTAGAAAGTGGGCTTAACACTGAAGCTTTCTTT,NA,TRBJ1-1,NA,TRBV28
CASRGLTRDRELGNYGYTF,TGTGCCAGCAGAGGACTGACCCGGGACAGGGAACTGGGGAACTATGGCTACACCTTC,TRBD1,TRBJ1-2,NA,TRBV6-5
CASSPRGGSQPQHF,TGTGCCAGCAGCCCCCGAGGGGGTAGTCAGCCCCAGCATTTT,NA,TRBJ1-5,NA,TRBV7-2
CASSLDPGESPLHF,TGTGCCAGCAGCTTAGACCCTGGGGAATCACCCCTCCACTTT,NA,TRBJ1-6,NA,TRBV11-2
CASSQSPSGELLSLNTEAFF,TGTGCCAGCAGCCAATCACCCTCCGGGGAATTGTTATCATTGAACACTGAAGCGTTCTTT,NA,TRBJ1-1,NA,TRBV7-3
CASSLSDSLGYTF,TGTGCCAGCAGTTTATCGGACAGTCTCGGCTACACCTTC,NA,TRBJ1-2,many,TRBV28
CASSSDRGATNEKLFF,TGTGCCAGCAGTTCGGACAGGGGTGCAACTAATGAAAAACTGTTTTTT,TRBD1,TRBJ1-4,NA,TRBV28